The 8 T cell receptor beta chains presented below share a single source sample, sequenced in a study of T-cell reconstitution after alpha-beta-depleted transplantation in children. TCRbeta library preparation incorporated unique molecular identifiers. Each CDR3 protein gets one entry after TCRdb re-called the PCR reads with MiXCR. Of about 1,000,000 distinct CDR3 sequences in the sample, around 30% were seen once. This material consisted of PBMCs, mostly from graft donor cells, taken 360 days after TCRalphabeta/CD19-depleted stem cell transplant. These receptors were collected from a boy less than two years old who had a stem cell transplant for SCID, so the T cells may come from the graft donor.

The chain couples TRBV6-5 to TRBJ2-7, with D maybe TRBD1 (6 bases). The germline CDR1 and CDR2 sequences are MNHEY and SVGAGI. The CDR3 extends over 16 amino acids. The V end lost 0 bases, the J end lost 4 bases, and 16 bases lay between the germline ends. The CDR3: CASSYSPAQGAYEQYF. DNA for the CDR3: TGTGCCAGCAGTTACTCCCCGGCACAGGGAGCGTACGAGCAGTACTTC.

The sample holds a few counts of this clonotype. This chain joins TRBV29-1 and TRBJ2-5; D gene uncertain. The length of the CDR3 is 16 residues. V was pared by 5 bases and J by 3 bases, with 22 bases between. Germline V lookup: CDR1 SQVTM, CDR2 ANQGSEA. CDR3 protein: CSVRKGRLRPEETQYF. CDR3 bases: TGCAGCGTTCGGAAAGGACGGCTACGGCCCGAAGAGACCCAGTACTTC.

This chain connects TRBV5-1 to TRBJ2-5; 11 nucleotides align to TRBD2. The CDR3 covers 15 residues. Germline lookup yields CDR1 SGHRS and CDR2 YFSETQ. With V trimmed by 2 bases and J by 3 bases, 3 bases remained unmatched. The CDR3 DNA sequence: TGCGCCAGCAGCTTAATAGCGGGGGGGAAAGAGACCCAGTACTTC. Protein product: CASSLIAGGKETQYF.

This clonotype came up a few times. The CDR3 DNA is TGTGCCAGCAGCCCTCTCCCCGGGACGGTAGCTGAAGCTTTCTTT. This encodes CASSPLPGTVAEAFF. The chain joins TRBV5-5 to TRBJ1-1; perhaps TRBD1 as D (5 bases). Germline assignment: CDR1 SGHKS and CDR2 YYEKEE (reference sequence). The CDR3 runs to 15 residues. Trimming removed 4 bases at V and 6 bases at J, with 19 bases between.

This clonotype showed up just a few times. The chain employs TRBV7-2 and TRBJ1-6; 8 bases match TRBD1. Germline V gene lookup returns CDR1 SGHTA and CDR2 FQGNSA. This CDR3 comprises 15 residues. J gave up 5 bases and V 4 bases, and 4 bases lay outside the gene matches. The CDR3 loop is CASSSRTGNNSPLHF. CDR3 sequence (DNA): TGTGCCAGCAGCTCAAGGACAGGGAATAATTCACCCCTCCACTTT.

The V and J genes are TRBV28 and TRBJ2-2; tentative D call: TRBD1 (5 bases). This CDR3 has 17 residues. Per germline, CDR1 MDHEN and CDR2 SYDVKM. Trimming cost V 7 bases and J 1 base, with 19 bases left between them. The CDR3 spells CASIRQFPWRNTGELFF. The CDR3 region has the DNA TGTGCCAGCATAAGACAGTTCCCCTGGCGGAACACCGGGGAGCTGTTTTTT.

The gene calls are TRBV5-1 and TRBJ2-7, with D maybe TRBD1 (6 bases). Germline V lookup: CDR1 SGHRS, CDR2 YFSETQ. V dropped 0 bases and J dropped 4 bases, with 14 bases sitting between them. The CDR3 spans 15 residues. CDR3: CASSLAGGARYEQYF. The CDR3 nucleotides are TGCGCCAGCAGCTTGGCTGGGGGCGCGCGTTACGAGCAGTACTTC.

The V and J genes are TRBV20-1 and TRBJ2-2; D possibly corresponds to TRBD2 (6 bases). Deletions cut 0 bases from V and 0 bases from J, with 11 bases between. Germline V gives CDR1 DFQATT, CDR2 SNEGSKA (reference sequence). This CDR3 comprises 16 residues. The CDR3 is CSAREGGRSNTGELFF. CDR3 DNA sequence: TGCAGTGCTAGAGAGGGAGGCAGATCGAACACCGGGGAGCTGTTTTTT.